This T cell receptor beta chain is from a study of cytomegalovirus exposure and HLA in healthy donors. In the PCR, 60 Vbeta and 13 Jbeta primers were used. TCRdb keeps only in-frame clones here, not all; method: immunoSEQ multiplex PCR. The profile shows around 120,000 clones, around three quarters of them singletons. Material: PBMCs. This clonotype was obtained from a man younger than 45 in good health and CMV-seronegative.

The CDR3 bases are TGCGCCAGCAGCCAAGACTCAGGGGCCTATGGCTACACCTTC. Protein: CASSQDSGAYGYTF. The rearrangement joins TRBV4-1 to TRBJ1-2, with D possibly matching TRBD1 (6 bases). Trimming shortened V by 0 bases and J by 4 bases, and 9 bases separated the two germline ends. There are 14 residues in the CDR3. CDR1 is MGHRA and CDR2 is YSYEKL in the germline V gene.